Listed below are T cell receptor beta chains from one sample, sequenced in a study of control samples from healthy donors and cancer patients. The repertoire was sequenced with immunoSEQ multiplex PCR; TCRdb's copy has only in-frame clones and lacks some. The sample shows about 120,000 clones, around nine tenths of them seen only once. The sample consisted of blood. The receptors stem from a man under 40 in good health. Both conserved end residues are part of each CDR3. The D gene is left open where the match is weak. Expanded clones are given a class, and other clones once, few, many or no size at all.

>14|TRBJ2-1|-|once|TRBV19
CASSIVGGSNEQFF
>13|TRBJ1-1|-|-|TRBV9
CASSVIRGTEAFF
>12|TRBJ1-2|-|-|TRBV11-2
CASRSTGGGYTF
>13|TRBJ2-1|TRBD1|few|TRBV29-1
CSVPGQPYNEQFF
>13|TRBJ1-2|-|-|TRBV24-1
CATSEGRAYGYTF
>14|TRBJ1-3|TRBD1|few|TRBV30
CASTGEDSGNTIYF
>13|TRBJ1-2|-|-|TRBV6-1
CASSEARDRGYTF
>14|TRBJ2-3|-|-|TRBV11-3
CASSFLGDADTQYF
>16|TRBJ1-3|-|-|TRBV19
CASSNRGGSSGNTIYF
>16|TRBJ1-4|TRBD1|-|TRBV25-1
CASSETGGGGNEKLFF
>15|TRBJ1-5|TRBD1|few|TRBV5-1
CASSVGQGPNQPQHF
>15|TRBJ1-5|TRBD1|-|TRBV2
CASSGQGASNQPQHF
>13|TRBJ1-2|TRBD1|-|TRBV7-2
CASSLARQGGYTF
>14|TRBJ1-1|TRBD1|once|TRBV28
CASSLGTGRTEAFF
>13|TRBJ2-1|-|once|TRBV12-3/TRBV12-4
CASSLTRDGEQFF
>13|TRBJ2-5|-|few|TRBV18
CASSPPDEETQYF
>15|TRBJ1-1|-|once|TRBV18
CASSLSSGMNTEAFF
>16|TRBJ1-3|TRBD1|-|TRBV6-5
CASSLQGAHSGNTIYF
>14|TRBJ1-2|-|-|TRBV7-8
CASSLGSRNYGYTF
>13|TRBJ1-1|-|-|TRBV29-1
CSVGSGGRTEAFF
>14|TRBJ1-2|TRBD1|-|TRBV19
CASSIRTGAYGYTF
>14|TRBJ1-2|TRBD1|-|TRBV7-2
CASARTGINYGYTF
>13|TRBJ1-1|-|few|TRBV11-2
CASSPLMNTEAFF
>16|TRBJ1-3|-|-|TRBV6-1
CASSATGNVGGNTIYF
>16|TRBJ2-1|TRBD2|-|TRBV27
CASSPGGGTSYNEQFF
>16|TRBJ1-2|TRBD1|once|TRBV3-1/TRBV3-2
CASSQSFGTANYGYTF
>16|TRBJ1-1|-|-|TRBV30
CAWSRGGDQMNTEAFF
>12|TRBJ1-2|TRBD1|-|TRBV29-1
CSVQGGDYGYTF
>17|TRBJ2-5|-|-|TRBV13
CASSSKFDRLVKGTQYF
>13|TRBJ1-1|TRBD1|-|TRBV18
CASSPGQVTEAFF
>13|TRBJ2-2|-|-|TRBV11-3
CASSQEFTGELFF
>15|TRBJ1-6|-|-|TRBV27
CASRMTGSYNSPLHF
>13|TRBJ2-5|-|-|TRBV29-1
CSVAGPNRETQYF
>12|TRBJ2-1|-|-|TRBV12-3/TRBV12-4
CASSAEDNEQFF
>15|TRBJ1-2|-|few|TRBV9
CASSVELDFNYGYTF
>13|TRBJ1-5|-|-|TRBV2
CASSSDTNQPQHF
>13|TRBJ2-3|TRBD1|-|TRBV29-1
CSVGTGHGDTQYF
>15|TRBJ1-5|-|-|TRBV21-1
CASSALWTGEQPQHF
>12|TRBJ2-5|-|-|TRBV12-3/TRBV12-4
CASNFGIGDQYF
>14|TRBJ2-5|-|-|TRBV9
CASSVGGRVETQYF
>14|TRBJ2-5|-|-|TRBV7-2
CASSLRGKQETQYF
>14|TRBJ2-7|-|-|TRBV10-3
CAISEDRSSYEQYF